Sequencing of this T cell receptor beta chain was carried out in a study of patients and donors after allogeneic stem cell transplantation. The CDR3 extends over 16 amino acids. Germline-derived CDR1 and CDR2 are MNHEY and SVGAGI. Trimming cost V 2 bases and J 7 bases, with 20 bases left between them. This clonotype showed up just a few times. TCRdb re-called the RT-PCR reads with MiXCR, one entry per CDR3 protein. Found here are about 150,000 distinct CDR3 sequences, approximately 37% of them singletons; the top ten hold 50%. The rearrangement uses TRBV6-5 and TRBJ1-2; a weak D match, TRBD1 (5 bases). The receptor's source is a human donor who was either an allogeneic HSCT recipient or a stem cell or donor lymphocyte infusion donor (not recorded which). It is not recorded whose cells these are; they may come from a transplant donor. The sample taken for sequencing was blood, either unsorted or a sorted T cell fraction (not recorded which). The CDR3, as DNA: TGTGCCAGCAGTTACGGAAAAGGGGAGTTTCTCTTTGGCTACACCTTC. Its protein product is CASSYGKGEFLFGYTF.